This T cell receptor beta chain was retrieved from a study of blood T cell repertoires in COVID-19. J gave up 5 bases and V 5 bases, and 5 bases lay outside the gene matches. Germline lookup yields CDR1 LNHDA and CDR2 SQIVND (reference sequence). The CDR3 length is 15 residues. Clones were read by immunoSEQ multiplex PCR, and TCRdb kept only the in-frame ones, dropping some. Of 100,000 to 150,000 clones in the sample, approximately 81% were seen once. The TCR originated in a man at least 80 years old with COVID-19, enrolled during active disease. The sequencing input was peripheral blood. This chain links TRBV19 with TRBJ2-2; 10 bases map to TRBD2. CDR3 bases: TGTGCCAGTAGTGGAGCGGGAGGGCCTACCGGGGAGCTGTTTTTT. This gives the protein CASSGAGGPTGELFF.